This T cell receptor beta chain appears in the sequencing data of a study of blood T cells in healthy people across ages. A sample-barcoded 5' primer and a J-beta primer mix were used in a second PCR of about 6 to 11 cycles. A template-switch adaptor with 12 random nucleotides tagged each cDNA molecule. A single record per CDR3 protein comes from TCRdb applying MiXCR to the 5' RACE reads. Counted here are approximately 850,000 distinct CDR3 sequences, roughly 60% occurring once; the ten biggest clones make up 22%. Germline V gene data show CDR1 as LGHNA and CDR2 as YSLEER. The CDR3 covers 13 residues. The amount of total RNA extracted per sample was at least 6 micrograms. As concerns this clonotype: No antigen is known for it. A junction boundary mismatches the germline segment, possibly from a read error.

Whole-study findings and limits: Roughly linearly, TCR beta diversity per million T cells fell as age increased.

The source of this sequence is a young man in good health. The rearrangement links TRBV4-3 to TRBJ2-1; D ambiguous. Sample: blood. The CDR3: CASSQGENNERFF. Here the CDR3 DNA reads TGCGCCAGCAGCCAAGGCGAAAACAATGAGCGGTTCTTC.